One sample yielded the 24 T cell receptor beta chains listed below, sequenced in a study of OX40 agonist ivuxolimab in advanced cancers. The protocol was immunoSEQ multiplex PCR, while the TCRdb copy is restricted to in-frame clones and leaves out a portion. The data contain 60,000 to 75,000 clones, 85% to 95% of them singletons. Sequences were derived from CD4+ or CD8+ T cells sorted from blood, sampled in a trial of the OX40 agonist ivuxolimab. Receptors originate from an adult with an advanced solid tumor such as melanoma, head and neck, liver or kidney cancer.

The rearrangement joins TRBV9 to TRBJ1-3; D is undetermined. Trimming left V 0 bases short and J 4 bases short, with 11 bases between. The CDR3 is 15 residues long. The germline V gene encodes CDR1 SGDLS and CDR2 YYNGEE. CDR3 bases: TGTGCCAGCAGCGTAGGGGAAGGCTCAGGAAACACCATATATTTT. Translating gives CASSVGEGSGNTIYF.

CDR3 protein: CASSSTGPYLGEQYF. The CDR3 DNA follows: TGTGCCAGCAGTTCAACGGGACCCTACCTGGGCGAGCAGTACTTC. The V call is TRBV27, the J call TRBJ2-7; either TRBD1 or TRBD2 may supply D (5 bases each). Looked up from germline, CDR1 is MNHEY and CDR2 is SMNVEV (reference sequence). The CDR3 totals 15 residues. Deletions cut 4 bases from V and 6 bases from J, with 19 bases between.

The V gene is TRBV7-2, the J gene TRBJ2-7; 8 positions agree with TRBD2. Germline CDR1 SGHTA, CDR2 FQGNSA. This CDR3 has 16 residues. J gave up 2 bases and V 2 bases, and 8 bases lay outside the gene matches. This CDR3 reads CASSLITGGPTYEQYF. CDR3 bases: TGTGCCAGCAGCTTAATCACGGGAGGGCCGACCTACGAGCAGTACTTC.

The genes are TRBV7-8 and TRBJ2-1; D is possibly TRBD1 (6 bases). The V end lost 5 bases, the J end lost 14 bases, and 19 bases lay between the germline ends. CDR3 size: 13 residues. Germline assignment: CDR1 SGHVS and CDR2 FQNEAQ. In DNA, the CDR3 is TGTGCCAGCAGCCGGGATTTGTCGACAGGAGAGTTCTTC. It yields the protein CASSRDLSTGEFF. The full variable domain, in which reference TRBV7-8 and TRBJ2-1 provide the parts outside the CDR3, is GAGVSQSPRYKVAKRGQDVALRCDPISGHVSLFWYQQALGQGPEFLTYFQNEAQLDKSGLPSDRFFAERPEGSVSTLKIQRTQQEDSAVYLCASSRDLSTGEFFGPGTRLTVL.

V is TRBV5-1 and J is TRBJ1-3; a weak D match, TRBD1 (5 bases). This CDR3 is built from 15 residues. V gave up 0 bases and J gave up 1 base, with 8 bases separating them. Germline CDR1 reads SGHRS; CDR2 reads YFSETQ. This chain's CDR3 is CASSLAGGSGNTIYF. The CDR3 DNA follows: TGCGCCAGCAGCTTGGCCGGGGGGTCTGGAAACACCATATATTTT.

The chain has TRBV6-1 and TRBJ2-1; D possibly uses TRBD1 or TRBD2 (5 bases each). Germline lookup yields CDR1 MNHNS and CDR2 SASEGT. CDR3 length: 13 residues. The ends were cut back, 5 bases at V and 6 bases at J, with 11 bases in the middle. This chain's CDR3 is CASSQKGTNEQFF. The CDR3 DNA is TGTGCCAGCAGTCAAAAAGGGACCAATGAGCAGTTCTTC.

The chain combines TRBV7-8 with TRBJ2-7, with TRBD1 matching 9 bases. Germline-derived CDR1 and CDR2 are SGHVS and FQNEAQ. J gave up 2 bases and V 5 bases, and 7 bases lay outside the gene matches. The CDR3 has 15 residues. The CDR3 is CASSVGTGRTYEQYF. DNA for the CDR3: TGTGCCAGCAGCGTCGGGACAGGGCGTACCTACGAGCAGTACTTC.

Remarks on this clone: The same CDR3 also results from other DNA sequences found in this sample. The CDR3 nucleotides read TGTGCCAGCTCACCTCCTAGCACAGATACGCAGTATTTT. Its translation: CASSPPSTDTQYF. The chain carries TRBV18 and TRBJ2-3; D gene ambiguous. V was clipped by 3 bases and J by 0 bases, with 4 bases between them. CDR1 is KGHSH, CDR2 LQKENI, per germline. The CDR3 spans 13 residues. The full variable domain, with the rest looked up from reference TRBV18 and TRBJ2-3, is NAGVMQNPRHLVRRRGQEARLRCSPMKGHSHVYWYRQLPEEGLKFMVYLQKENIIDESGMPKERFSAEFPKEGPSILRIQQVVRGDSAAYFCASSPPSTDTQYFGPGTRLTVL.

The chain couples TRBV5-1 to TRBJ2-7; no definite D call. Per the germline V gene, CDR1 is SGHRS and CDR2 is YFSETQ. V was clipped by 1 base and J by 7 bases, with 18 bases between them. The CDR3 is made up of 15 amino acids. CDR3 sequence (DNA): TGCGCCAGCAGCTTGTCGGACGGACCTTCTTATGAGCAGTACTTC. Amino acid sequence: CASSLSDGPSYEQYF.

The genes are TRBV6-5 and TRBJ2-3, with 7 bases aligning to TRBD2. Unmatched junction bases numbered 14, after V lost 6 bases and J lost 8 bases. The length of the CDR3 is 15 residues. Per the germline V gene, CDR1 is MNHEY and CDR2 is SVGAGI. The DNA for the CDR3 is TGTGCCAGCAGACCTGGGGGAAGGTCGGGAGGTACGCAGTATTTT. Residues: CASRPGGRSGGTQYF.

The chain links TRBV2 to TRBJ2-2; 7 bases are a match to TRBD1. Germline V gene sequence: CDR1 SNHLY, CDR2 FYNNEI. Trimming cost V 6 bases and J 2 bases; bases outside gene matches: 6. The CDR3 loop spans 15 amino acids. The CDR3 DNA follows: TGTGCCAGCAGAGTAGGGACAGCTAACACCGGGGAGCTGTTTTTT. Amino acids: CASRVGTANTGELFF.

This clone was picked up one time. The chain employs TRBV27 and TRBJ2-5, with D unclear. From germline, CDR1 is MNHEY and CDR2 SMNVEV (reference sequence). There are 13 residues in the CDR3. The germline V and J ends were trimmed by 7 bases and 5 bases, with 14 bases remaining between them. The DNA for the CDR3 is TGTGCCAGCAAAACAGCCTCCGGGGAGACCCAGTACTTC. Its translation: CASKTASGETQYF.

This clone appeared once. The rearrangement joins TRBV7-9 to TRBJ2-7; 10 nucleotides match TRBD1. Looked up from germline, CDR1 is SEHNR and CDR2 is FQNEAQ (reference sequence). CDR3 size: 14 residues. With V trimmed by 5 bases and J by 5 bases, 6 bases remained unmatched. The CDR3 protein is CASSPGQGLDEQYF. As DNA, the CDR3 is TGTGCCAGCAGCCCGGGACAGGGGTTGGACGAGCAGTACTTC.

V is TRBV18 and J is TRBJ1-2; D is ambiguous. Looked up from germline, CDR1 is KGHSH and CDR2 is LQKENI. The V and J ends lost 2 bases and 5 bases respectively, with 9 bases between them. The CDR3 contains 13 residues. The CDR3 is CASSPVELYGYTF. CDR3 in DNA: TGTGCCAGCTCACCAGTGGAATTATATGGCTACACCTTC.

The rearrangement links TRBV19 to TRBJ2-7; unclear D gene. The CDR3 covers 11 residues. Trimming left V 8 bases short and J 5 bases short, with 10 bases between. CDR1 is LNHDA and CDR2 is SQIVND in the germline V gene (reference sequence). CDR3 sequence reads: CASGMVDEQYF. The CDR3 DNA reads TGTGCCAGTGGCATGGTAGACGAGCAGTACTTC. The whole variable domain, filled in from reference TRBV19 and TRBJ2-7, reads DGGITQSPKYLFRKEGQNVTLSCEQNLNHDAMYWYRQDPGQGLRLIYYSQIVNDFQKGDIAEGYSVSREKKESFPLTVTSAQKNPTAFYLCASGMVDEQYFGPGTRLTVT.

CDR3 in DNA: TGTGCCAGCAGCTTTGACAGTATCAATGAAAAACTGTTTTTT. Amino acids: CASSFDSINEKLFF. The genes are TRBV7-9 and TRBJ1-4; D may be TRBD1 (5 bases). The CDR3 runs 14 residues. V was clipped by 3 bases and J by 5 bases, with 10 bases between them. Germline CDR1 reads SEHNR; CDR2 reads FQNEAQ (reference sequence).

The rearrangement uses TRBV19 and TRBJ1-2, with D perhaps matching TRBD1 (5 bases). This CDR3 has 15 amino acids. Between the trimmed V and J ends, which lost 3 bases and 2 bases, there was a span of 13 bases. CDR1 and CDR2 (germline): LNHDA, SQIVND (reference sequence). CDR3: CASSIEGSGNYGYTF. DNA of the CDR3: TGTGCCAGTAGTATTGAAGGGTCAGGGAACTATGGCTACACCTTC.

J is TRBJ1-4 and V is TRBV5-1, with 8 bases lining up with TRBD1. The CDR3 is made up of 16 amino acids. Germline-derived CDR1 and CDR2 are SGHRS and YFSETQ. Unmatched junction bases numbered 9, after V lost 4 bases and J lost 4 bases. CDR3 region: CASSPGQGGGNEKLFF. Here the CDR3 DNA reads TGCGCCAGCAGCCCTGGACAGGGAGGGGGTAATGAAAAACTGTTTTTT.

The chain recombines TRBV12-5 with TRBJ2-5; 10 bases agree with TRBD2. J lost 1 base, V lost 6 bases, and 5 bases had no gene match. The germline gives CDR1 LGHNT, CDR2 FRNRAP. The CDR3 totals 15 residues. CDR3 in amino acids: CASGTGLAAQETQYF. The CDR3 DNA follows: TGTGCTAGTGGCACTGGACTAGCGGCCCAAGAGACCCAGTACTTC.

The V gene is TRBV11-3, the J gene TRBJ2-5, with 14 bases matching TRBD2. CDR1 and CDR2 from the germline V gene are SGHNT and YENEEA. The CDR3 contains 16 residues. Germline trimming cut 5 bases from V and 3 bases from J; bases unmatched to any gene: 5. This chain's CDR3 is CASSAGTSGGEETQYF. CDR3 nucleotide sequence: TGTGCCAGCAGCGCCGGGACTAGCGGGGGTGAAGAGACCCAGTACTTC.

For the CDR3, the DNA is TGCGCCAGCAGCTTGGGACCGAGCTCCTACGAGCAGTACTTC. This codes for CASSLGPSSYEQYF. The J gene is TRBJ2-7, the V gene TRBV5-1; D gene unclear. V was pared by 0 bases and J by 0 bases, with 7 bases between. Germline V gene sequence: CDR1 SGHRS, CDR2 YFSETQ. The CDR3 loop spans 14 amino acids. The variable domain in full, with the rest retrieved from reference TRBV5-1 and TRBJ2-7, is KAGVTQTPRYLIKTRGQQVTLSCSPISGHRSVSWYQQTPGQGLQFLFEYFSETQRNKGNFPGRFSGRQFSNSRSEMNVSTLELGDSALYLCASSLGPSSYEQYFGPGTRLTVT.

The table lists this clone with a count of one. The chain uses TRBV2 and TRBJ1-2; D not certain. There are 11 residues in the CDR3. CDR1 is SNHLY, CDR2 FYNNEI, per germline. Deletions cut 6 bases from V and 5 bases from J, with 7 bases between. This CDR3 reads CASSREYGYTF. The CDR3 DNA sequence: TGTGCCAGCAGCCGGGAGTATGGCTACACCTTC.

A single count supports this clone. The V call is TRBV9, the J call TRBJ1-2, with TRBD1 identical over 9 bases. CDR1 SGDLS and CDR2 YYNGEE come from the germline V gene. V lost 2 bases to trimming and J lost 4 bases; unmatched junction nucleotides: 6. The CDR3 has 15 amino acids. The chain's CDR3 is CASSVAGTGTYGYTF. CDR3 nucleotides: TGTGCCAGCAGCGTCGCCGGGACAGGGACCTATGGCTACACCTTC.

V is TRBV27 and J is TRBJ2-3; tentative D call: TRBD2 (6 bases). Germline CDR1 and CDR2: MNHEY and SMNVEV (reference sequence). Trimming stripped 3 bases from V and 3 bases from J, with 10 bases between. The CDR3 runs to 14 residues. The CDR3 spells CASSFGGGTDTQYF. The CDR3 DNA reads TGTGCCAGCAGTTTCGGGGGAGGTACAGATACGCAGTATTTT.